These 15 T cell receptor beta chains originate from one sample sequenced in a study of T cells after yellow fever vaccination. Using its own MiXCR run on the 5' RACE reads, TCRdb lists one record per CDR3 protein. The sample holds 30,000 or so distinct CDR3 sequences, 6.6% seen once. Sequences were derived from PBMCs, either bulk or a sorted T-cell subset (CD4+, CD8+, memory, or dextramer-sorted; not recorded which), sampled on the day of the first yellow fever vaccination. Source of these receptors: a man between 18 and 35 years old who received the YFV17D yellow fever vaccine.

This clonotype was found many times. This chain links TRBV20-1 with TRBJ1-2; possible D gene TRBD1, 6 bases. Looked up from germline, CDR1 is DFQATT and CDR2 is SNEGSKA (reference sequence). The CDR3 runs 14 residues. The V end lost 0 bases, the J end lost 8 bases, and 16 bases lay between the germline ends. The CDR3 loop reads CSARDLGASSGYTF. CDR3 DNA: TGCAGTGCTAGAGATCTGGGGGCGTCTTCCGGCTACACCTTC.

Sample share makes this clonotype medium-sized. This chain links TRBV5-1 with TRBJ2-7; TRBD2 matches at 9 bases. Germline lookup yields CDR1 SGHRS and CDR2 YFSETQ. Losses at the gene ends were 0 bases for V and 3 bases for J; bases not matched to a gene: 1. The CDR3 has 14 amino acids. The CDR3 is CASSLETSGYEQYF. CDR3 DNA: TGCGCCAGCAGCTTGGAGACTAGCGGCTACGAGCAGTACTTC.

The table lists this clonotype with many counts. The chain recombines TRBV5-1 with TRBJ2-3, with a weak D call TRBD1 (5 bases). The germline V gene has CDR1 SGHRS and CDR2 YFSETQ. The CDR3 is 14 residues long. Trimming stripped 2 bases from V and 2 bases from J, with 9 bases between. The CDR3 DNA sequence: TGCGCCAGCAGCTTAGACAGCGTCACAGATACGCAGTATTTT. It codes for CASSLDSVTDTQYF.

The V and J genes are TRBV5-1 and TRBJ2-3; 10 positions match TRBD1. This CDR3 is built from 16 residues. Per the germline V gene, CDR1 is SGHRS and CDR2 is YFSETQ. The trim removed 4 bases at V and 1 base at J, leaving 6 bases unmatched. The CDR3: CASSPGQGYGTDTQYF. CDR3 bases: TGCGCCAGCAGCCCGGGACAGGGGTACGGCACAGATACGCAGTATTTT.

The table lists this clonotype with many counts. The chain is built from TRBV7-6 and TRBJ1-1, with 7 bases identical to TRBD1. The V gene's germline CDR1 is SGHVS and CDR2 FNYEAQ. The junction had 14 bases not matched to a gene; V was cut back by 1 base and J by 0 bases. The CDR3 is 19 residues long. CDR3 amino acids: CASSLVAPIQGRMNTEAFF. DNA for the CDR3: TGTGCCAGCAGCTTAGTGGCCCCAATACAGGGGAGGATGAACACTGAAGCTTTCTTT.

This clonotype was seen many times. J is TRBJ2-3 and V is TRBV7-2; no reliable D call. Germline CDR1 SGHTA, CDR2 FQGNSA. The V gene lost 1 base and the J gene lost 6 bases, with 8 bases spanning the gap. This CDR3 comprises 13 residues. This CDR3 is CASSLGNGDTQYF. The CDR3 DNA is TGTGCCAGCAGCTTAGGGAACGGGGATACGCAGTATTTT. The full variable domain, rest sourced from reference TRBV7-2 and TRBJ2-3, is GAGVSQSPSNKVTEKGKDVELRCDPISGHTALYWYRQSLGQGLEFLIYFQGNSAPDKSGLPSDRFSAERTGGSVSTLTIQRTQQEDSAVYLCASSLGNGDTQYFGPGTRLTVL.

This clonotype has at least ten counts. The chain employs TRBV5-4 and TRBJ1-1, with D possibly TRBD1 on 5 matching bases. CDR3 length: 14 residues. The germline CDR1 and CDR2 sequences are SGHNT and YYREEE (reference sequence). V dropped 2 bases and J dropped 3 bases, with 11 bases sitting between them. The CDR3 loop is CASSLRGSYTEAFF. CDR3 bases: TGTGCCAGCAGCTTACGGGGGAGCTACACTGAAGCTTTCTTT.

This clonotype was counted only a few times. V and J are TRBV7-9 and TRBJ1-2; D gene uncertain. This CDR3 is 13 amino acids long. In germline, CDR1 is SEHNR, CDR2 FQNEAQ (reference sequence). Trimming took 4 bases from V and 9 from J, leaving 15 bases between them. In nucleotides, the CDR3 is TGTGCCAGCAGCTCCGGGCCTACACGCAGCTACACCTTC. This sequence encodes CASSSGPTRSYTF.

This clonotype appeared a few times. The rearrangement uses TRBV30 and TRBJ1-2; no reliable D call. V lost 4 bases to trimming and J lost 2 bases, with 17 bases between them. This CDR3 has 15 residues. Germline V lookup: CDR1 GTSNPN, CDR2 SVGIG (reference sequence). CDR3 protein: CAWTNFGELNYGYTF. The CDR3 DNA reads TGTGCCTGGACCAACTTTGGGGAACTCAACTATGGCTACACCTTC.

In regard to this clonotype: Just one base apart from a much larger clone, this may be a read error. J is TRBJ1-5 and V is TRBV7-9; no definite D call. From germline, CDR1 is SEHNR and CDR2 FQNEAQ (reference sequence). V lost 2 bases to trimming and J lost 2 bases, with 10 bases between them. The CDR3 sequence is 15 residues long. The CDR3 coding sequence is TGTGCCAGCAGCTTATGGGGTGGAGGCAATCAGCCCCAGCATTTT. This translates into CASSLWGGGNQPQHF. The whole variable domain, remainder taken from reference TRBV7-9 and TRBJ1-5, is DTGVSQNPRHKITKRGQNVTFRCDPISEHNRLYWYRQTLGQGPEFLTYFQNEAQLEKSRLLSDRFSAERPKGSFSTLEIQRTEQGDSAMYLCASSLWGGGNQPQHFGDGTRLSIL.

This clonotype was counted many times. V usage is TRBV7-9 and J usage is TRBJ1-1; TRBD1 is a possible D gene (5 bases). Germline CDR1 is SEHNR and CDR2 is FQNEAQ (reference sequence). The CDR3 runs 14 residues. The V gene lost 1 base and the J gene lost 10 bases, with 16 bases spanning the gap. This CDR3 reads CASSLGGQGGSAFF. In nucleotides, the CDR3 is TGTGCCAGCAGCTTAGGTGGCCAGGGTGGATCAGCTTTCTTT.

The rearrangement joins TRBV28 to TRBJ2-6; 7 nucleotides match TRBD2. The junction had 8 bases not matched to a gene; V was cut back by 6 bases and J by 3 bases. CDR1 is MDHEN, CDR2 SYDVKM, per germline. CDR3 length equals 16 residues. CDR3 sequence reads: CASSWRGYVGANVLTF. In nucleotides, the CDR3 is TGTGCCAGCAGCTGGCGGGGGTACGTTGGGGCCAACGTCCTGACTTTC. Looking up the rest from reference TRBV28 and TRBJ2-6 gives the full variable domain: DVKVTQSSRYLVKRTGEKVFLECVQDMDHENMFWYRQDPGLGLRLIYFSYDVKMKEKGDIPEGYSVSREKKERFSLILESASTNQTSMYLCASSWRGYVGANVLTFGAGSRLTVL.

This clonotype has at least ten counts. The CDR3 loop reads CSAGRGIRNQPQHF. The DNA of the CDR3 is TGCAGTGCTGGACGGGGGATACGTAATCAGCCCCAGCATTTT. The chain combines TRBV20-1 with TRBJ1-5; D may be TRBD1 (5 bases). Deletions cut 5 bases from V and 4 bases from J, with 15 bases between. The CDR3 covers 14 residues. CDR1 and CDR2 (germline): DFQATT, SNEGSKA (reference sequence).

The table lists this clonotype with many counts. The CDR3 reads CASSQPGQGICLAKNIQYF. The CDR3 region has the DNA TGTGCCAGCAGCCAGCCGGGACAGGGGATTTGTCTAGCCAAAAACATTCAGTACTTC. The chain links TRBV11-1 to TRBJ2-4; 10 bases line up with TRBD1. CDR3 length: 19 residues. The germline gives CDR1 SGHAT, CDR2 FQDESV (reference sequence). V lost 5 bases to trimming and J lost 0 bases; unmatched junction nucleotides: 13.

This clonotype was found many times. V and J are TRBV28 and TRBJ2-2; perhaps TRBD1 as D (6 bases). CDR1 and CDR2 from the germline V gene are MDHEN and SYDVKM. CDR3 length: 14 residues. Trimming left V 3 bases short and J 4 bases short, with 9 bases between. This CDR3 is CASSLAGVTGELFF. In DNA form, the CDR3 reads TGTGCCAGCAGTTTGGCAGGGGTCACCGGGGAGCTGTTTTTT.